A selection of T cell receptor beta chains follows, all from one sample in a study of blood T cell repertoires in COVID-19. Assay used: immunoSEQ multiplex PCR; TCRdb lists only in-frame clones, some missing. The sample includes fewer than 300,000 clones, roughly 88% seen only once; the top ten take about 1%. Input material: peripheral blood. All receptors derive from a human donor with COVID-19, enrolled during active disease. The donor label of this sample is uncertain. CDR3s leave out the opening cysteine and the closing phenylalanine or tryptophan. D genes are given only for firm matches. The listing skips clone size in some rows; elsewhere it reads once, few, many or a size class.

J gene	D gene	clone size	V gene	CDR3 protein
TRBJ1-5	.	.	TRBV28	ASSLERGGGDSNQPQH
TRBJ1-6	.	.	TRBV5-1	ASSLAEGPQSPLH
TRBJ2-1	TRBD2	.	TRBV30	AWEWKRGGNEQF
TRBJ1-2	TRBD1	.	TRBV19	ASSIQGVDGYT
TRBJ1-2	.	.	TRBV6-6	ASRDSNNYGYT
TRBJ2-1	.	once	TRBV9	ASSETSGGGRNEQF
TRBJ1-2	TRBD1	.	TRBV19	ASSTPGQGASYT
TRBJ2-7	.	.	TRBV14	ASSQDQGSGTGEQY
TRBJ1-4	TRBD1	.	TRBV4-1	ASSQLGWTGGKLF
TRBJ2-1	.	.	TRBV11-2	ASSREPGSYNEQF
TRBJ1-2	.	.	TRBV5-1	ASSLAGREGYT
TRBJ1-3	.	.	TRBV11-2	ASSLNPSGGTIY
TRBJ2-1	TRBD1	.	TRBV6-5	ANRGQGANRNEQF
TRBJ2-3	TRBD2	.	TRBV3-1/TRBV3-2	ASSPLVAGVGDTQY
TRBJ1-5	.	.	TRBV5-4	ASSKQGDGNQPQH
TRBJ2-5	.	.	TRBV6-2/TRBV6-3	ASSYPLAPQTVAQY
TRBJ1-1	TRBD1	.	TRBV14	ASSQGLDREAF
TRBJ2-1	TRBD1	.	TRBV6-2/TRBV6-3	ASSRGDRVNEQF
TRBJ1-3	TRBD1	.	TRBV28	ASSLQGAGNTIY
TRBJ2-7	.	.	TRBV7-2	ASSLVAGAYEQY
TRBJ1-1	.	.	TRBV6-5	ASSYSFGYTEAF
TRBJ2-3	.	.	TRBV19	ASSSLGGDTQY
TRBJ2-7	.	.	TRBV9	ASSPSGGGPTSYEQY
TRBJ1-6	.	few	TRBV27	ASKTGNNSPLH
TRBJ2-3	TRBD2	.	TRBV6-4	ASSATWTSADTQY
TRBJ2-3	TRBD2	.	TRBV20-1	SASVSSGSPSTDTQY
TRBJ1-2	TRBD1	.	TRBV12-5	ASGLGQGPSGYT
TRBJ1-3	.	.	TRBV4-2	ASSQSRGGGNTIY
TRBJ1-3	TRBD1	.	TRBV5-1	ASSSHGTGGSPGNTIY
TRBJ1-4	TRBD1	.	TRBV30	AYSTGGGEKLF
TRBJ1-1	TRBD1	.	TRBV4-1	ASSQAGTGHPTEAF
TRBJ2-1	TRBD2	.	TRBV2	ASTIGLASEQF
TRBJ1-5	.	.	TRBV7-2	ASSLDENSNQPQH
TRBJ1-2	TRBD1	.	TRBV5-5	ASNLDRARGYT
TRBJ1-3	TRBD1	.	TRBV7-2	ASSLGGTGGTGNTIY
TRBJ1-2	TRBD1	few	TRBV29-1	SVETDRVNYGYT
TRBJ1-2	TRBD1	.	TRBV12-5	ASGLVGDSPYT
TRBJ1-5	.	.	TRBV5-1	ASSVTGSLNQPQH
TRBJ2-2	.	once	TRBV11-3	ASSLYSGTNTGELF
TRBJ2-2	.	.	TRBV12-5	ASGLPQQVNGELF
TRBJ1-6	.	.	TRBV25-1	ASSDPSPNSPLH
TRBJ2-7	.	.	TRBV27	ASSSARSGEQY
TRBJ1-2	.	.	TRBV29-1	SVSRGGEANYGYT
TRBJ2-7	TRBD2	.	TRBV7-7	ASSPGLAGGLDEQY